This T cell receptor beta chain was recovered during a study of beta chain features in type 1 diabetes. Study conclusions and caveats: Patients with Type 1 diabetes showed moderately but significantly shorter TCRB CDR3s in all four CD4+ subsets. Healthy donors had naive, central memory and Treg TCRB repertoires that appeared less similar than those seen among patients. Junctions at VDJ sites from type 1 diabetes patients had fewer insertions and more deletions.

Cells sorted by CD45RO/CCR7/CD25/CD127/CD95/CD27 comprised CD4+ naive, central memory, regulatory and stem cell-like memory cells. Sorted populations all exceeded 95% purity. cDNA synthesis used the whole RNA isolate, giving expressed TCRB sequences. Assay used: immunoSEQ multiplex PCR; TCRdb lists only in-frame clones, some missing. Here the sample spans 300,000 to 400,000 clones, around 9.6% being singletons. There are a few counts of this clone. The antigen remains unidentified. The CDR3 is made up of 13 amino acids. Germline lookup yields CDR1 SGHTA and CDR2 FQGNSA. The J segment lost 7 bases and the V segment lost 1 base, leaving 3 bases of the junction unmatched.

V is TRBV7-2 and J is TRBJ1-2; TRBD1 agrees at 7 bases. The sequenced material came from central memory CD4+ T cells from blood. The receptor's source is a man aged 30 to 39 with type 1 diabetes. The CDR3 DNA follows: TGTGCCAGCAGCTTAGGACAGGGCGGTGGCTACACCTTC. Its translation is CASSLGQGGGYTF.